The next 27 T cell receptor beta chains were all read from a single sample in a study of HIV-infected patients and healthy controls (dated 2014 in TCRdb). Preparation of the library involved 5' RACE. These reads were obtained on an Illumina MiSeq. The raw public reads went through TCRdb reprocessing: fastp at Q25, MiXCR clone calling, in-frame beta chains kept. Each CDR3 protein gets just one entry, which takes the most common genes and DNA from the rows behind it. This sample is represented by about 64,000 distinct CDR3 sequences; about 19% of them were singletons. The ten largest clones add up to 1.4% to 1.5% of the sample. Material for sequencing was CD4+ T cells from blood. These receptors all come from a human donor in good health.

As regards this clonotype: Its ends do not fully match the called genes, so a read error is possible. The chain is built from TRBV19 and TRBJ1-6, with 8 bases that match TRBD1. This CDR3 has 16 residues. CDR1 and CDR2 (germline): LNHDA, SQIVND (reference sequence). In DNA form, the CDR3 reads TGTGCCAGTAGTACCCGCGGACAGGGCGATAAGTCACCCCTCCACTTT. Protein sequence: CASSTRGQGDKSPLHF.

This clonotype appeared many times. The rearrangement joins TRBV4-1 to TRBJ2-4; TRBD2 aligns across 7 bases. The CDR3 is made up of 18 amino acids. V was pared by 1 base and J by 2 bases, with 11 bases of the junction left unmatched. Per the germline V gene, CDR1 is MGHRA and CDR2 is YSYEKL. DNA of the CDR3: TGCGCCAGCAGCCAAGTGGGGCCCGGGACTATATCCAAAAACATTCAGTACTTC. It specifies CASSQVGPGTISKNIQYF.

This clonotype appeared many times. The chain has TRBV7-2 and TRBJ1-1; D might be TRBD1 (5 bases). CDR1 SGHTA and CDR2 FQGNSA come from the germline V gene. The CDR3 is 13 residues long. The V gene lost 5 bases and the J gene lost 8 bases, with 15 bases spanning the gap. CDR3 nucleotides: TGTGCCAGCAGCCCCGGGAGGGGCCAGGAAGCTTTCTTT. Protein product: CASSPGRGQEAFF.

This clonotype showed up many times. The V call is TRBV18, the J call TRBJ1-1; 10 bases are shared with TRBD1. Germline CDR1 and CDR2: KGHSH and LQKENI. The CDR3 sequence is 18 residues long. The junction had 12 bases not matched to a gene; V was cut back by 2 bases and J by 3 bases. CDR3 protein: CASSPSKTGTGEDTEAFF. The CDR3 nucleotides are TGTGCCAGCTCACCATCTAAAACCGGGACAGGGGAGGACACTGAAGCTTTCTTT. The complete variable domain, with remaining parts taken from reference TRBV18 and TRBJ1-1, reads NAGVMQNPRHLVRRRGQEARLRCSPMKGHSHVYWYRQLPEEGLKFMVYLQKENIIDESGMPKERFSAEFPKEGPSILRIQQVVRGDSAAYFCASSPSKTGTGEDTEAFFGQGTRLTVV.

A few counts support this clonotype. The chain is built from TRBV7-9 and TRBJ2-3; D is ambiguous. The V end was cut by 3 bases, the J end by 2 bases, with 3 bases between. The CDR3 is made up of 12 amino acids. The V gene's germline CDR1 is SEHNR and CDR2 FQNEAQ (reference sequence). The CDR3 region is CASSLLTDTQYF. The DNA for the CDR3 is TGTGCCAGCAGCTTGCTCACAGATACGCAGTATTTT.

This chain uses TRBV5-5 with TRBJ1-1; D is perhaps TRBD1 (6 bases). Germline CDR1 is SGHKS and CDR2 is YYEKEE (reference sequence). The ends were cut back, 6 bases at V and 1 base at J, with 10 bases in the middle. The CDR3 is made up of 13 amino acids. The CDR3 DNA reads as TGTGCCAGCACCCACAGGGAGAACACTGAAGCTTTCTTT. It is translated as CASTHRENTEAFF.

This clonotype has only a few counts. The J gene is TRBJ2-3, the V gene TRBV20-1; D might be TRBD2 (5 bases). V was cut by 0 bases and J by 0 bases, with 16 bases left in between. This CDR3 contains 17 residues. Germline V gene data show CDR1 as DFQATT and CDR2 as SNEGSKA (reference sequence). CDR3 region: CSARDQKRSASTDTQYF. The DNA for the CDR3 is TGCAGTGCTAGAGATCAGAAGCGGTCGGCTAGCACAGATACGCAGTATTTT.

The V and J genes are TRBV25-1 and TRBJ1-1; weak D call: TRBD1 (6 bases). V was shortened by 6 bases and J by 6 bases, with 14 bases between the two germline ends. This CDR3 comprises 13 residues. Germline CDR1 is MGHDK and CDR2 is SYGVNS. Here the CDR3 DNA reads TGTGCCAGCAGGAGGGGGAGGTTCCCTGAAGCTTTCTTT. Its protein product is CASRRGRFPEAFF.

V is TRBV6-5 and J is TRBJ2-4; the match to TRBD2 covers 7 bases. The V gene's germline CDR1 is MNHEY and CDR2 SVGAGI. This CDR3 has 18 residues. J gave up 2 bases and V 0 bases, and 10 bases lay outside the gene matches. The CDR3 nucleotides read TGTGCCAGCAGTTACTCAGGGAGTAGCGGGTCGTCCAAAAACATTCAGTACTTC. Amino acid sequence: CASSYSGSSGSSKNIQYF.

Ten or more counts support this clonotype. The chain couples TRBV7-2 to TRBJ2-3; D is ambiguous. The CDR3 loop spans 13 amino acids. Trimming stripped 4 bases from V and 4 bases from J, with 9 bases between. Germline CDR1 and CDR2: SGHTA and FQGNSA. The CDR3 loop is CASSSQPPDTQYF. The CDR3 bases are TGTGCCAGCAGCTCACAGCCCCCAGATACGCAGTATTTT.

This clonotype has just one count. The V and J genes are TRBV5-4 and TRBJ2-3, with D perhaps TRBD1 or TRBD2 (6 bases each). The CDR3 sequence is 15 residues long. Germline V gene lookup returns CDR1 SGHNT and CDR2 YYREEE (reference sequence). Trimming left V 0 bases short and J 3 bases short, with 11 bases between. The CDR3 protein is CASSLDGGGTDTQYF. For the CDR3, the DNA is TGTGCCAGCAGCTTGGACGGAGGGGGGACAGATACGCAGTATTTT. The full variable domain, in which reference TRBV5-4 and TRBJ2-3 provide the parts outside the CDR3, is ETGVTQSPTHLIKTRGQQVTLRCSSQSGHNTVSWYQQALGQGPQFIFQYYREEENGRGNFPPRFSGLQFPNYSSELNVNALELDDSALYLCASSLDGGGTDTQYFGPGTRLTVL.

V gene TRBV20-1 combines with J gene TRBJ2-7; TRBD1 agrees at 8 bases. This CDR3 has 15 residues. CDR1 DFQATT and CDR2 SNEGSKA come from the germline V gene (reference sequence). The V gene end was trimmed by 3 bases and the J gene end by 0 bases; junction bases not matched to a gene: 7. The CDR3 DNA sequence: TGCAGTGCTAGCAGAACAGGGGGACCCTCCTACGAGCAGTACTTC. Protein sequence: CSASRTGGPSYEQYF.

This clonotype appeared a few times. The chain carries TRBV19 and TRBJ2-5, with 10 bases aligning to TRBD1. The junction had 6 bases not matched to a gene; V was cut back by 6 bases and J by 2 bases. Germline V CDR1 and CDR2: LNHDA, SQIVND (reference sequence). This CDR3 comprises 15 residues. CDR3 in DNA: TGTGCCAGTAGACCACGGACAGGGGGGCAAGAGACCCAGTACTTC. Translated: CASRPRTGGQETQYF.

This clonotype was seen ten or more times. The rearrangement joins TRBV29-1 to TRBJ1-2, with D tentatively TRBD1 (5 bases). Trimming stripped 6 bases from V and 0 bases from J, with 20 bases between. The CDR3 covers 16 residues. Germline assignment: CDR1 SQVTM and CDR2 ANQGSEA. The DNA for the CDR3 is TGCAGCGTCCGCCATGGGGCCGAGGCAGCTAACTATGGCTACACCTTC. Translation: CSVRHGAEAANYGYTF.

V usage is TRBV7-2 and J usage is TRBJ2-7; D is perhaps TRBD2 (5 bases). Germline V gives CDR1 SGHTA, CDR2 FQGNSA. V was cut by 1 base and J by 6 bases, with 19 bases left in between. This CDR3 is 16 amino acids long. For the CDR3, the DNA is TGTGCCAGCAGCTTAGATATTACCGGGGTTACTGGCGAGCAGTACTTC. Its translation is CASSLDITGVTGEQYF.

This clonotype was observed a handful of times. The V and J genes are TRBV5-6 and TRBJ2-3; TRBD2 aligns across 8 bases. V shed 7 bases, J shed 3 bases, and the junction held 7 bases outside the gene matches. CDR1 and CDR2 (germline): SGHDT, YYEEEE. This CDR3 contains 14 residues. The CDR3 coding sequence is TGTGCCAGCTCGAGCGGGAGCGGGACAGATACGCAGTATTTT. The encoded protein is CASSSGSGTDTQYF. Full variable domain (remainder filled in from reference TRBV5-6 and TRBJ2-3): DAGVTQSPTHLIKTRGQQVTLRCSPKSGHDTVSWYQQALGQGPQFIFQYYEEEERQRGNFPDRFSGHQFPNYSSELNVNALLLGDSALYLCASSSGSGTDTQYFGPGTRLTVL.

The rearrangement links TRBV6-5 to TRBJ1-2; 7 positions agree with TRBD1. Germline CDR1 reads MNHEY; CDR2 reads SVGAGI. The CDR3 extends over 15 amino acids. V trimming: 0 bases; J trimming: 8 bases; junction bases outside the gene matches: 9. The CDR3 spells CASSYSAGGSYGYTF. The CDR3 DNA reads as TGTGCCAGCAGTTACTCAGCAGGGGGGAGCTACGGCTACACCTTC.

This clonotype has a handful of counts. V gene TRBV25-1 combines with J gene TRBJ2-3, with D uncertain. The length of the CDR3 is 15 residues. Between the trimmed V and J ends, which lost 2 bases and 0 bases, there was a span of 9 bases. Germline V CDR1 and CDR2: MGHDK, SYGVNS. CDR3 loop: CASSEVDPSTDTQYF. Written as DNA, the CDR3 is TGTGCCAGCAGTGAAGTGGACCCTAGCACAGATACGCAGTATTTT.

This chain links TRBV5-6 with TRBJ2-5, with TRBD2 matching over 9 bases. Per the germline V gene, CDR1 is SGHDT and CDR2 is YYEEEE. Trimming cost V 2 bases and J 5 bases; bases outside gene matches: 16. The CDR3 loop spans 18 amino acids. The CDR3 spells CASSFPKLGAGGQETQYF. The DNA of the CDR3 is TGTGCCAGCAGCTTTCCAAAACTAGGCGCGGGAGGGCAGGAGACCCAGTACTTC.

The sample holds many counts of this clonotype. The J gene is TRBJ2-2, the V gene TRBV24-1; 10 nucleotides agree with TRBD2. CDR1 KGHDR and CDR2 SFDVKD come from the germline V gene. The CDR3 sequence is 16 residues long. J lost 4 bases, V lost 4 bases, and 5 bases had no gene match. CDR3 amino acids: CATSEVSGRRTGELFF. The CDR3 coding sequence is TGTGCCACCAGTGAAGTTAGCGGGAGGCGCACCGGGGAGCTGTTTTTT.

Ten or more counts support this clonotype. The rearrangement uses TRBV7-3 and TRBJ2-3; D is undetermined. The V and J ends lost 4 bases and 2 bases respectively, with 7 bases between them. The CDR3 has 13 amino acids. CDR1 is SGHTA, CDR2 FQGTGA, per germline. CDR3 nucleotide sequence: TGTGCCAGCAGCTCCCCACCCACAGATACGCAGTATTTT. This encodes CASSSPPTDTQYF.

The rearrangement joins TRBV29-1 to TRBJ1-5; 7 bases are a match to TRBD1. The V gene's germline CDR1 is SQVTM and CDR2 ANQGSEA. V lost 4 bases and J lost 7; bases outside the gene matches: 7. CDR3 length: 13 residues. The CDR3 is CSVATGRDQPQHF. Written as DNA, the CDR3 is TGCAGCGTTGCGACAGGGAGGGACCAGCCCCAGCATTTT.

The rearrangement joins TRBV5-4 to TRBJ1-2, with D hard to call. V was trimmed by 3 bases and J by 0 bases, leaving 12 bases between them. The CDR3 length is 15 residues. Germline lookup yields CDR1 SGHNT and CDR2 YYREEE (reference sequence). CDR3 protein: CASSSKTEANYGYTF. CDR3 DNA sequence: TGTGCCAGCAGCTCGAAGACCGAAGCTAACTATGGCTACACCTTC.

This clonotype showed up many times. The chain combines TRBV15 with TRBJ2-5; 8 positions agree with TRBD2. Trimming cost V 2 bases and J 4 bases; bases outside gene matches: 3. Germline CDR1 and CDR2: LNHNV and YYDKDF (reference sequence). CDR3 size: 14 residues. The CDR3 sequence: CATSRREGLETQYF. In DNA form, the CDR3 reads TGTGCCACCAGCAGACGGGAGGGCCTAGAGACCCAGTACTTC.

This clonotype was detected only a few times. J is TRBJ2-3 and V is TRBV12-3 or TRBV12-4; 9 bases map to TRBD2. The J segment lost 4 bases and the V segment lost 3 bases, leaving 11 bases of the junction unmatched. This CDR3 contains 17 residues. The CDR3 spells CASSLALAGQKADTQYF. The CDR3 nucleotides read TGTGCCAGCAGTTTGGCCCTAGCGGGGCAAAAAGCAGATACGCAGTATTTT.

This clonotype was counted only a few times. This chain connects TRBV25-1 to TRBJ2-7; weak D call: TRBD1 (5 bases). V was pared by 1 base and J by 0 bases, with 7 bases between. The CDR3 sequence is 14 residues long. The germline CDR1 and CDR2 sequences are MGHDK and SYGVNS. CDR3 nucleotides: TGTGCCAGCAGTGAATGGGGCAACTCCTACGAGCAGTACTTC. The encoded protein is CASSEWGNSYEQYF.

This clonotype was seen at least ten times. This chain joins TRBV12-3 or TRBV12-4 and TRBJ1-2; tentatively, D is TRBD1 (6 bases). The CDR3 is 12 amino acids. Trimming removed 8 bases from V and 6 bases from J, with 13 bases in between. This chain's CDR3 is CASSGYRDGYTF. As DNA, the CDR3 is TGTGCCAGCTCAGGGTACAGGGATGGCTACACCTTC.